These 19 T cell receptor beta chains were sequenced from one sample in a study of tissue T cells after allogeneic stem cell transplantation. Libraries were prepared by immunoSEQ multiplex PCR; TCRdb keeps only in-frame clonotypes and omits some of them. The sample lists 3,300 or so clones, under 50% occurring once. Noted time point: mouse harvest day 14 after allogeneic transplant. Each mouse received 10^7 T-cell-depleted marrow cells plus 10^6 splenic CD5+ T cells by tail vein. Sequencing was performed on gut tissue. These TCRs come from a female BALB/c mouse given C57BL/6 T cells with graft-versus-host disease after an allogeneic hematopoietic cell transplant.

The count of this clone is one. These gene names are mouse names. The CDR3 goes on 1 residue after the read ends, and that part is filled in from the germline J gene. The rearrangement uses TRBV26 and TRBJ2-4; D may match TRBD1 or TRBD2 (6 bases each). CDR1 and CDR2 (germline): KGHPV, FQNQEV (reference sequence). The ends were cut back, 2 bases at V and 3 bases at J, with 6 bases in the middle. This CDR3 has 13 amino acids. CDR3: CASSLGGQNTLYF. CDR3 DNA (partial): TGTGCCAGCAGTCTGGGGGGCCAAAACACCTTGTAC.

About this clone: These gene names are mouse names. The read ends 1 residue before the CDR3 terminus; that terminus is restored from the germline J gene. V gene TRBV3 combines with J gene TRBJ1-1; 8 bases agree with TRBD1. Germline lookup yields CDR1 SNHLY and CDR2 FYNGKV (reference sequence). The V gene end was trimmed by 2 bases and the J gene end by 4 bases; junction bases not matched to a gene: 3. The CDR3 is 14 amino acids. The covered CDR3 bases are TGTGCCAGCAGCTTACTACAGGGGGTCACAGAAGTCTTC. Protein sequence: CASSLLQGVTEVF. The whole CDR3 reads CASSLLQGVTEVFF.

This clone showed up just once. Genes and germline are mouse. The CDR3 is CSSSQTGFYAEQFF. CDR3 bases read: TGCTCCAGCAGTCAAACAGGGTTCTATGCTGAGCAGTTC. This chain uses TRBV23 with TRBJ2-1; the listed D gene, TRBD1, was not tested against the DNA. Coverage ceases 1 residue before the CDR3 finishes, and the germline J gene fills in the end. CDR1 is KGHTA and CDR2 is FQNQQP in the germline V gene. CDR3 length equals 14 residues. The full variable domain, completed using reference TRBV23 and TRBJ2-1, is DAAVTQKPRYLIKMKGQEAEMKCIPEKGHTAVFWYQQKQSKELKFLIYFQNQQPLDQIDMVKERFSAVCPSSSLCSLGIRTCEAEDSALYLCSSSQTGFYAEQFFGPGTRLTVL.

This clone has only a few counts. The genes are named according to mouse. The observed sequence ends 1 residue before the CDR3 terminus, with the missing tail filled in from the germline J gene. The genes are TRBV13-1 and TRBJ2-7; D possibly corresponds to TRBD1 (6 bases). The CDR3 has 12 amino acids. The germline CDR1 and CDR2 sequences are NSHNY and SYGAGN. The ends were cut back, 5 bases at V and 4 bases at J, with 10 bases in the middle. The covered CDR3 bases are TGTGCCAGCAGGTCGGGACATTATGAACAGTAC. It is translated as CASRSGHYEQY. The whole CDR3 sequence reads CASRSGHYEQYF.

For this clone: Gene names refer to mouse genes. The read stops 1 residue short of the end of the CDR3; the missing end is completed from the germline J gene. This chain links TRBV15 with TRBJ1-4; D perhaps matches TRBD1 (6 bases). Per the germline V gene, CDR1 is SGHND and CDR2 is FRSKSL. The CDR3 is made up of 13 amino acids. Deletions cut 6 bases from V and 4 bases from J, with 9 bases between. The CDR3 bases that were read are TGTGCCAGCAGACGGGACAACAACGAAAGATTATTT. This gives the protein CASRRDNNERLF. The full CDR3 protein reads CASRRDNNERLFF.

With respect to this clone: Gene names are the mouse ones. This chain's CDR3 is CASSRQGGNTLYF. The CDR3 DNA, read in part, is TGTGCCAGCAGTCGCCAGGGTGGAAATACGCTCTAT. The chain uses TRBV26 and TRBJ1-3, with D maybe TRBD1 (5 bases). The read ends 1 residue before the CDR3 terminus; that terminus is restored from the germline J gene. In germline, CDR1 is KGHPV, CDR2 FQNQEV (reference sequence). The germline V and J ends were trimmed by 4 bases and 3 bases, with 7 bases remaining between them. This CDR3 contains 13 residues.

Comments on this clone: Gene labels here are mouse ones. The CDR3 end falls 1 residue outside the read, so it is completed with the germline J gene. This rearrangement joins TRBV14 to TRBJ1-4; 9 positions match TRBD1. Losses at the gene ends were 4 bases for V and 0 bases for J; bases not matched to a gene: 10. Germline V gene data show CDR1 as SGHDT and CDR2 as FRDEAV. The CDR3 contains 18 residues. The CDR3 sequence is CASSHRDREGISNERLFF. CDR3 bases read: TGTGCCAGCAGTCACCGGGACAGGGAGGGAATTTCCAACGAAAGATTATTT.

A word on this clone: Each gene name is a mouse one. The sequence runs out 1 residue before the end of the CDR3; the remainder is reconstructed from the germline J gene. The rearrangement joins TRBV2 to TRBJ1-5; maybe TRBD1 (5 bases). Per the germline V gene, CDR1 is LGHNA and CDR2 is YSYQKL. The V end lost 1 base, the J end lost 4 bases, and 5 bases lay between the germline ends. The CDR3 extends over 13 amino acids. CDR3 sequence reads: CASSQGQNQAPLF. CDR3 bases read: TGTGCCAGCAGCCAAGGACAGAACCAGGCTCCGCTT. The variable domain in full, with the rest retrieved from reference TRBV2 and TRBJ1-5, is DPKIIQKPKYLVAVTGSEKILICEQYLGHNAMYWYRQSAKKPLEFMFSYSYQKLMDNQTASSRFQPQSSKKNHLDLQITALKPDDSATYFCASSQGQNQAPLFGEGTRLSVL.

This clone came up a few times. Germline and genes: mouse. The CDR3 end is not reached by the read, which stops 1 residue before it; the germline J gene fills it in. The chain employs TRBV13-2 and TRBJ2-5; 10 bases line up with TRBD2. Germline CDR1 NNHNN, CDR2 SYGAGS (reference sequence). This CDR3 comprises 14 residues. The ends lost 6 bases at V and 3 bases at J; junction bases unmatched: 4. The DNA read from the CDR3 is TGTGCCAGCGCTCGACTGGGGGGTCAAGACACCCAGTAC. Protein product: CASARLGGQDTQY. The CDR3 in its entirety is CASARLGGQDTQYF.

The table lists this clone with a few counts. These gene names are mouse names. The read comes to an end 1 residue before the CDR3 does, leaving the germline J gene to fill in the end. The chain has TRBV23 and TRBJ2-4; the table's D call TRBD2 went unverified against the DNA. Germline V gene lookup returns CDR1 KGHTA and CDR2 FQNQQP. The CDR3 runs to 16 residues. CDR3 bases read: TGCTCCAGCAGTCTAAGGACTGGGGGCCGTCAAAACACCTTGTAC. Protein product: CSSSLRTGGRQNTLY. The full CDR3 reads CSSSLRTGGRQNTLYF.

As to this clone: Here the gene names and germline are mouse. CDR3 DNA (partial): TGCACCTGCAGTGCGCAGAGGCCAGACACCCAGTAC. Encoded protein: CTCSAQRPDTQY. The whole CDR3 region reads CTCSAQRPDTQYF. The chain is built from TRBV1 and TRBJ2-5, with D unclear. The missing CDR3 end, 1 residue past where the read stops, is filled in from the germline J gene. V shed 3 bases and J shed 5 bases, with 9 bases lying between them. The CDR3 consists of 13 residues. Germline CDR1 NSQYPW, CDR2 LRSPGD (reference sequence).

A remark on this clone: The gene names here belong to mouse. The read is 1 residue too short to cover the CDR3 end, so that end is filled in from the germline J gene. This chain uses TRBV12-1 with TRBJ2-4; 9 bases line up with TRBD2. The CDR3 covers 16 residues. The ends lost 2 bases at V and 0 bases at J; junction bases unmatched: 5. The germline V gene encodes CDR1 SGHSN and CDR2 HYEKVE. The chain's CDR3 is CASSPDWGTSQNTLYF. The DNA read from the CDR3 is TGTGCCAGCTCTCCTGACTGGGGGACTAGTCAAAACACCTTGTAC.

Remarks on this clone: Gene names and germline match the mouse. CDR3 DNA (partial): TGTGCCAGCAGTGATTCCTGGGGGTATGAACAGTAC. It translates to CASSDSWGYEQY. In full, the CDR3 is CASSDSWGYEQYF. The chain employs TRBV13-1 and TRBJ2-7; 7 bases match TRBD2. The DNA ends 1 residue before the CDR3 does, and the rest of the CDR3 is filled in from the germline J gene. V trimming: 1 base; J trimming: 4 bases; junction bases outside the gene matches: 2. There are 13 residues in the CDR3. From germline, CDR1 is NSHNY and CDR2 SYGAGN.

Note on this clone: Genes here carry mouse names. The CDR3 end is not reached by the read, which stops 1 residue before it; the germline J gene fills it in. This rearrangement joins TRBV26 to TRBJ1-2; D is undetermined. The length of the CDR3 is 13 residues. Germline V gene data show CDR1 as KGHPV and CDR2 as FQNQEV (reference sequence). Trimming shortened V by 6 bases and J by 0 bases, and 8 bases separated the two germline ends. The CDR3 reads CASSLQTNSDYTF. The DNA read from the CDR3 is TGTGCCAGCAGCCTGCAAACAAACTCCGACTACACC.

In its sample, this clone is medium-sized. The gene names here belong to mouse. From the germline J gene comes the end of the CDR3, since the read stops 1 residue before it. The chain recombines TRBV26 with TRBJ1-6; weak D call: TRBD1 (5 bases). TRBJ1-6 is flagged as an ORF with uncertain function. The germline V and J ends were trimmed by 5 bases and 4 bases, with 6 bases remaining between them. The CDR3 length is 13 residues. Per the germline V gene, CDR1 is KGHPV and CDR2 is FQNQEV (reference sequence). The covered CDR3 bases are TGTGCCAGCAGTAGACAGTATAATTCGCCCCTCTAC. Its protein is CASSRQYNSPLY. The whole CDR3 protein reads CASSRQYNSPLYF.

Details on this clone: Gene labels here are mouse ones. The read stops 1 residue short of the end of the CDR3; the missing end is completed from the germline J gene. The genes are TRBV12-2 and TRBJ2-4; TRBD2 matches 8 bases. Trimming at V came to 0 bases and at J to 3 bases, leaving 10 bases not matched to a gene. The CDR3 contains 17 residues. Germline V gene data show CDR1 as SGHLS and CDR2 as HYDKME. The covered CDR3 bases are TGTGCCAGCTCTCTCGATGGGGGGGGTAGCGGACAAAACACCTTGTAC. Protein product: CASSLDGGGSGQNTLY. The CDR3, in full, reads CASSLDGGGSGQNTLYF.

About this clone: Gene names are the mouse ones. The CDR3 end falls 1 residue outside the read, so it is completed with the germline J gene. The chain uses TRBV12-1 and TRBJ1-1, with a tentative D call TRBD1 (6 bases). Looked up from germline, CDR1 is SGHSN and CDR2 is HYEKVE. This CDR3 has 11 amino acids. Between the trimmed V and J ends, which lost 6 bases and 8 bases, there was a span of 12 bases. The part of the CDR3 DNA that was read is TGTGCCAGCCGAGGGGGGCCGGAAGTCTTC. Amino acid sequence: CASRGGPEVF. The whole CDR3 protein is CASRGGPEVFF.

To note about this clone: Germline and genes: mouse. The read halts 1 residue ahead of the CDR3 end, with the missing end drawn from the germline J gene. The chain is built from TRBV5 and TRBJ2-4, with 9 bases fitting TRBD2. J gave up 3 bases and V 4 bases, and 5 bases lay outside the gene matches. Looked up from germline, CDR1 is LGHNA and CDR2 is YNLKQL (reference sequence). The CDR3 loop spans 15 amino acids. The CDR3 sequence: CASSPGGGGQNTLYF. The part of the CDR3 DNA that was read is TGTGCCAGCAGCCCTGGGGGGGGAGGACAAAACACCTTGTAC.

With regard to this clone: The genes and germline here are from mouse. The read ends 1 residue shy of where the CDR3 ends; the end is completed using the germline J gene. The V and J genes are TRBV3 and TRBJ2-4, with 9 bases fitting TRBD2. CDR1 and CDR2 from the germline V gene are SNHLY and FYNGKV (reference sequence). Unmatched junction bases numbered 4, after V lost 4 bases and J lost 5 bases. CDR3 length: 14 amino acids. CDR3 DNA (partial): TGTGCCAGCAGCTGGGGACTGGGAGGAAACACCTTGTAC. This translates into CASSWGLGGNTLY. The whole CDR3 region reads CASSWGLGGNTLYF.